This TCR beta chain was captured by sequencing in a study of blood T cell repertoires in COVID-19. The overall study: Samples taken during acute and convalescent COVID-19 were collected in the United States, Italy and Spain.

Germline-derived CDR1 and CDR2 are LNHDA and SQIVND (reference sequence). The CDR3 is 14 residues long. The V gene lost 4 bases and the J gene lost 7 bases, with 14 bases spanning the gap. Authors' analysis steps: Estimates of nucleated cell counts were drawn from the amplification of reference gene primers. Data came from immunoSEQ multiplex PCR; TCRdb stores just in-frame clones and leaves some out. D and trimming were read from the DNA, whereas the V and J calls and clone size are those reported in that table. The sample carries 90,000 to 150,000 clones, 80% to 90% recorded once. Sequenced material: peripheral blood. The chain combines TRBV19 with TRBJ1-5, with a tentative D call TRBD1 (6 bases). The sequence was collected from a woman aged 45-59 years with acute or convalescent COVID-19. The CDR3 coding sequence is TGTGCCAGTAGTAACAGGGTCAGTGAGCAGCCCCAGCATTTT. Translation: CASSNRVSEQPQHF.